This T cell receptor beta chain emerged from a study of T cell responses to AZD1222 COVID-19 vaccine. Germline assignment: CDR1 MNHNY and CDR2 SVGAGI (reference sequence). CDR3 length: 16 amino acids. V gave up 2 bases and J gave up 4 bases, with 17 bases separating them. The protocol was immunoSEQ multiplex PCR, while the TCRdb copy is restricted to in-frame clones and leaves out a portion. This sample yields 100,000 to 150,000 clones, of which around nine tenths are seen a single time; less than 9% belongs to the top ten. The chain carries TRBV6-6 and TRBJ2-5; D call uncertain. The source was peripheral blood, collected on day 0 of AZD1222 vaccination. The sequence was obtained from an adult in good health. CDR3 in amino acids: CASSYDAAPGTETQYF. The CDR3 DNA sequence: TGTGCCAGCAGTTACGACGCGGCCCCCGGCACAGAGACCCAGTACTTC.